The rows below give T cell receptor beta chains drawn from one sample of a study of blood T cell repertoires in COVID-19. Data came from immunoSEQ multiplex PCR; TCRdb stores just in-frame clones and leaves some out. The sample lists some 37,000 clones, over 70% occurring once. The sample consisted of peripheral blood. The receptors derive from an older man with active or convalescent COVID-19. The CDR3 runs from the conserved cysteine through the conserved F or W. The order of the fields is D gene, clone size, J gene, V gene, CDR3 DNA, CDR3 protein. A D gene is named only where the DNA matches it firmly. The size entry is marked missing in some rows and otherwise reads once, few, many or a size class.

.	once	TRBJ1-2	TRBV7-8	TGTGCCAGCAGCTTAGCGGGCCGCTATGGCTACACCTTC	CASSLAGRYGYTF
.	.	TRBJ1-3	TRBV24-1	TGTGCCACCAGTGATTTGCAATATAGTTTTGGACTGCCAGACTCTGGAAACACCATATATTTT	CATSDLQYSFGLPDSGNTIYF
TRBD1	medium-sized	TRBJ1-4	TRBV19	TGTGCCAGTGGACTCCCGGGACAGGGACGCGATACCAATGAAAAACTGTTTTTT	CASGLPGQGRDTNEKLFF
TRBD2	.	TRBJ2-3	TRBV19	TGTGCCAGTAGTATAGCCGGACTAGCGGGGAGCACAGATACGCAGTATTTT	CASSIAGLAGSTDTQYF
TRBD1	.	TRBJ1-3	TRBV19	TGTGCCAGTACCTTCACAGGGGGAGGAAACACCATATATTTT	CASTFTGGGNTIYF
TRBD2	.	TRBJ2-3	TRBV5-8	TGTGCCAGCAGCTTTACTAGCGAGTCTACGCAGTATTTT	CASSFTSESTQYF
TRBD2	.	TRBJ2-3	TRBV19	TGTGCCAGTAGTATTCCCGGACTAGCAGAAGATGCGCAGTATTTT	CASSIPGLAEDAQYF
TRBD1	.	TRBJ1-5	TRBV20-1	TGCAGTGCTAGTGACAGGGAAAATCAGCCCCAGCATTTT	CSASDRENQPQHF
TRBD1	.	TRBJ2-6	TRBV5-1	TGCGCCAGCAGCCTACGGGACAGCCGTGGCTCTGGGGCCAACGTCCTGACTTTC	CASSLRDSRGSGANVLTF
TRBD1	once	TRBJ2-1	TRBV11-2	TGTGCCAGCAGCTTACAGGGGGCTTTGGATGAGCAGTTCTTC	CASSLQGALDEQFF
.	.	TRBJ2-7	TRBV6-5	TGTGCCAGCAGCACCCAAGGGGACACGATATACGAGCAGTACTTC	CASSTQGDTIYEQYF
.	few	TRBJ2-7	TRBV5-1	TGCGCCAGCAGTATAGGACAGCCCACCGTTTACGAGCAGTACTTC	CASSIGQPTVYEQYF
TRBD2	.	TRBJ2-5	TRBV18	TGTGCCAGCTCACCGTTTGCTTCTCTAACTAGCGGGTCACAAGAGACCCAGTACTTC	CASSPFASLTSGSQETQYF
.	.	TRBJ2-5	TRBV12-3/TRBV12-4	TGTGCCAGCAGTCGTAGAAACCCAGAGACCCAGTACTTC	CASSRRNPETQYF
TRBD2	.	TRBJ2-1	TRBV10-3	TGTGCCATCAGTGGGGGACTAGCGGGGGCAAATGAGCAGTTCTTC	CAISGGLAGANEQFF
.	.	TRBJ1-5	TRBV5-8	TGTGCCAGCAGCTTAGTCAGGGGACAATGGCAGCCCCAGCATTTT	CASSLVRGQWQPQHF
.	.	TRBJ1-1	TRBV7-8	TGTGCCAGCGGAGGGGTGGTACGCAGGGATGACACTGAAGCTTTCTTT	CASGGVVRRDDTEAFF
.	.	TRBJ2-7	TRBV14	TGTGCCAGCAGCCTACGCTCGACAGGTTTTCCCTACGAGCAGTACTTC	CASSLRSTGFPYEQYF
.	.	TRBJ1-1	TRBV2	TGTGCCAGTATACGGGGGGGTTTTGAAGCTTTCTTT	CASIRGGFEAFF
.	.	TRBJ1-1	TRBV11-2	TGTGCCAGCAGCTCAAACAGGGCTGGTGAAGCTTTCTTT	CASSSNRAGEAFF
.	.	TRBJ2-7	TRBV9	TGTGCCAGCAGCGCCTCCTCAGGGGTAGGTGGCGAGCAGTACTTC	CASSASSGVGGEQYF
.	.	TRBJ2-7	TRBV9	TGTGCCAGCAGCGTAGAGCTAGGAGCGGAAGAGCAGTACTTC	CASSVELGAEEQYF
.	.	TRBJ2-7	TRBV9	TGTGCCAGCAGCGTAGCTAGCGCCCCCTACGAGCAGTACTTC	CASSVASAPYEQYF
TRBD2	.	TRBJ2-2	TRBV7-3	TGTGCCAGCAGTGTAGCGGGAGCTACCGGGGAGCTGTTTTTT	CASSVAGATGELFF
.	.	TRBJ2-7	TRBV2	TGTGCCAGCACGGACAGTGCAACCTACGAGCAGTACTTC	CASTDSATYEQYF
TRBD1	.	TRBJ1-2	TRBV19	TGTGCCAGTAGTAATACAGGGGAAACCTATGGCTACACCTTC	CASSNTGETYGYTF
.	.	TRBJ1-1	TRBV29-1	TGCAGCGCCCAGGGGCCGATGAACACTGAAGCTTTCTTT	CSAQGPMNTEAFF
.	.	TRBJ1-6	TRBV27	TGTGCCAGCAGTCCCGGATTTGGGGGGGAATCACCCCTCCACTTT	CASSPGFGGESPLHF
.	.	TRBJ2-3	TRBV7-6	TGTGCCAGCAGCCCAAGGGGAGGATTCACAGATACGCAGTATTTT	CASSPRGGFTDTQYF
.	.	TRBJ2-5	TRBV5-1	TGCGCCAGCAGCTTGTTGGGGGCGGGCCGACAAGAGACCCAGTACTTC	CASSLLGAGRQETQYF
.	.	TRBJ2-3	TRBV5-8	TGTGCCAGCAGCCCTCTACCCGGCACAGATACGCAGTATTTT	CASSPLPGTDTQYF
TRBD1	.	TRBJ2-1	TRBV4-3	TGCGCCAGCAGCCAACACACAGGGGGACCCTACAATGAGCAGTTCTTC	CASSQHTGGPYNEQFF
.	.	TRBJ2-5	TRBV19	TGTGCCAGTAGCAAGGTGGGGGGTGGGGAGACCCAGTACTTC	CASSKVGGGETQYF
.	few	TRBJ1-1	TRBV25-1	TGTGCCAGCAGTGGGACTCCGAACACTGAAGCTTTCTTT	CASSGTPNTEAFF
TRBD2	.	TRBJ2-3	TRBV18	TGTGCCAGCTCCACCGGCCCCGGGGGGACAGATACGCAGTATTTT	CASSTGPGGTDTQYF
TRBD1	.	TRBJ2-6	TRBV6-2/TRBV6-3	TGTGCCAGCAGTCCGTATCCCGACAGGGGTGGGGCCAACGTCCTGACTTTC	CASSPYPDRGGANVLTF
TRBD2	.	TRBJ2-7	TRBV4-3	TGCGCCAGCAGCCGAGGGGCGACTAGCGGCTCCTACGAGCAGTACTTC	CASSRGATSGSYEQYF
TRBD1	.	TRBJ2-5	TRBV7-6	TGTGCCAGCAGCACTCAAATGACAGGGCGAAGAGAGACCCAGTACTTC	CASSTQMTGRRETQYF
.	.	TRBJ1-2	TRBV7-8	TGTGCCAGCAGCCAAATAAGCCGAGCTAACTATGGCTACACCTTC	CASSQISRANYGYTF
TRBD2	.	TRBJ2-7	TRBV7-8	TGTGCCAGCAGCTCCTGGACTAGCGGGGATAACGAGCAGTACTTC	CASSSWTSGDNEQYF
.	.	TRBJ2-1	TRBV4-3	TGCGCCAGCAGCCAAGTTTTCGGGGAAAGCTACAATGAGCAGTTCTTC	CASSQVFGESYNEQFF
.	.	TRBJ1-3	TRBV15	TGTGCCACCAGCAGAGATCCCCTCCGACAGATCTCTGGAAACACCATATATTTT	CATSRDPLRQISGNTIYF
.	.	TRBJ1-3	TRBV3-1/TRBV3-2	TGTGCCAGCAGCCCAGGGAACGGGGGGGCCTCTGGAAACACCATATATTTT	CASSPGNGGASGNTIYF
TRBD1	.	TRBJ1-1	TRBV5-6	TGTGCCAGCAGCTTGACCGGGACAGGGGGTACTGAAGCTTTCTTT	CASSLTGTGGTEAFF
.	.	TRBJ2-7	TRBV27	TGTGCCAGCACCCTAAGGGGGGGGTACGAGCAGTACTTC	CASTLRGGYEQYF
TRBD1	.	TRBJ2-7	TRBV7-3	TGTGCCAGCAGTATCTCCGGGACAGAATTCACCTACGAGCAGTACTTC	CASSISGTEFTYEQYF
TRBD1	.	TRBJ1-5	TRBV30	TGTGCCTGGAGTAGTTTTGTACAGGGGTACAACAATCAGCCCCAGCATTTT	CAWSSFVQGYNNQPQHF
.	once	TRBJ2-7	TRBV11-3	TGTGCCAGCAGCAAATCAGGGGCCTACGAGCAGTACTTC	CASSKSGAYEQYF
.	.	TRBJ2-7	TRBV11-3	TGTGCCAGCAGCACCACGGGGGGCTCGGGCGAGCAGTACTTC	CASSTTGGSGEQYF
TRBD1	.	TRBJ2-7	TRBV5-1	TGCGCCAGCAGCTCTGGGACAGGGCTTTCCTACGAGCAGTACTTC	CASSSGTGLSYEQYF
TRBD1	.	TRBJ1-1	TRBV7-2	TGTGCCAGCAGCTTAGGGTTACAGGGGGCCCCTGAAGCTTTCTTT	CASSLGLQGAPEAFF
.	once	TRBJ1-2	TRBV6-1	TGTGCCAGCAGTGAAGCGCTGGGTCAGGACTATGGCTACACCTTC	CASSEALGQDYGYTF
.	.	TRBJ1-1	TRBV29-1	TGCAGCGTTAGGGACTTTTATATGAACACTGAAGCTTTCTTT	CSVRDFYMNTEAFF
TRBD1	.	TRBJ1-4	TRBV19	TGTGCCAGTAGTCCCACAGGGGTAGAAGGTGAAAAACTGTTTTTT	CASSPTGVEGEKLFF
TRBD1	.	TRBJ1-1	TRBV18	TGTGCCAGCTCCGGACAGGGAGGGGGGTCGATGAACACTGAAGCTTTCTTT	CASSGQGGGSMNTEAFF
TRBD1	.	TRBJ1-6	TRBV30	TGTGCCCAGAAGGGGACAGGGAATTCACCCCTCCACTTT	CAQKGTGNSPLHF
.	.	TRBJ2-7	TRBV5-1	TGCGCCAGCAGCCGACAGGCCTCCTCCTACGAGCAGTACTTC	CASSRQASSYEQYF